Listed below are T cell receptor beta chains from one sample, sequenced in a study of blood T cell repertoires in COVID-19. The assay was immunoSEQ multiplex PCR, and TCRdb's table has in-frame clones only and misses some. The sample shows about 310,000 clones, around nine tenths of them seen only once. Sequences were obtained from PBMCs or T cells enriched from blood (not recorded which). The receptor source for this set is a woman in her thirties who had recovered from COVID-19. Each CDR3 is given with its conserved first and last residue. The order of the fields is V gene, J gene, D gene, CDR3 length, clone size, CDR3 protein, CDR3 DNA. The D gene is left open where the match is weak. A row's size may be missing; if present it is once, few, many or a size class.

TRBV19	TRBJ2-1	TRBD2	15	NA	CASSILGRAQNEQFF	TGTGCCAGTAGTATCCTCGGGAGGGCCCAAAATGAGCAGTTCTTC
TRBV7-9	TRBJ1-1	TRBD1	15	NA	CASSLRQGLYSEAFF	TGTGCCAGCAGCCTACGACAGGGTCTATACTCTGAAGCTTTCTTT
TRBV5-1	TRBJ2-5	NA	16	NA	CASSLSGEGRQETQYF	TGCGCCAGCAGCTTGTCAGGAGAGGGCAGACAAGAGACCCAGTACTTC
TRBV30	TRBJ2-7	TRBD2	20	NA	CAWSVRNIINGLAGSYEQYF	TGTGCCTGGAGTGTACGTAACATCATTAATGGACTAGCGGGCTCCTACGAGCAGTACTTC
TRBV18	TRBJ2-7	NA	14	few	CASSPQGDSYEQYF	TGTGCCAGCTCACCACAGGGGGACTCCTACGAGCAGTACTTC
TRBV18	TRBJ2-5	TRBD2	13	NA	CASSPAGEETQYF	TGTGCCAGCTCCCCCGCGGGGGAAGAGACCCAGTACTTC
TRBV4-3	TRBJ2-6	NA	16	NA	CASSQFRASGANVLTF	TGCGCCAGCAGCCAATTCAGGGCCTCTGGGGCCAACGTCCTGACTTTC
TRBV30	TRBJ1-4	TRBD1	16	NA	CACSQGQGSAWEKLFF	TGTGCCTGCTCCCAGGGACAGGGAAGTGCCTGGGAAAAACTGTTTTTT
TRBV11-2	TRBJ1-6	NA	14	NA	CASSLEGLNSPLHF	TGTGCCAGCAGCTTGGAGGGTCTAAATTCACCCCTCCACTTT
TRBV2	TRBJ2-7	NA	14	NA	CASNRDRFTYEQYF	TGTGCCAGCAACCGAGACAGGTTTACCTACGAGCAGTACTTC
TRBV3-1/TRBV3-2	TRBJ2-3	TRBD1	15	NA	CASSQWTGGTDTQYF	TGTGCCAGCAGCCAATGGACAGGGGGGACAGATACGCAGTATTTT
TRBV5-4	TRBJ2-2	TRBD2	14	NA	CASSFGTTTGELFF	TGTGCCAGCAGCTTTGGGACTACCACCGGGGAGCTGTTTTTT
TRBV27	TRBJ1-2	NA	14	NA	CASSWGGAGRGYTF	TGTGCCAGCAGCTGGGGGGGGGCCGGACGGGGCTACACCTTC
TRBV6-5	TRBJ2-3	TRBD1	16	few	CASSSGQDLSTDTQYF	TGTGCCAGCAGTTCTGGACAGGACCTAAGCACAGATACGCAGTATTTT
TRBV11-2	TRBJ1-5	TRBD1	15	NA	CASSTTGGHNQPQHF	TGTGCCAGCAGCACAACAGGGGGCCACAATCAGCCCCAGCATTTT
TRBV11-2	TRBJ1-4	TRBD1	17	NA	CASSLGLTGGVGEKLFF	TGTGCCAGCAGCTTGGGACTCACAGGGGGAGTAGGTGAAAAACTGTTTTTT
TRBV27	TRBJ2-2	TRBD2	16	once	CASSLSSGGNTGELFF	TGTGCCAGCAGTTTATCTAGCGGGGGGAACACCGGGGAGCTGTTTTTT
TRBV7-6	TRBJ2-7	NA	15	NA	CASSLVPAGPYEQYF	TGTGCCAGCAGCTTAGTACCGGCGGGGCCCTACGAGCAGTACTTC
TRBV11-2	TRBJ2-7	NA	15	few	CASSSPPGVPYEQYF	TGTGCCAGCAGCTCCCCTCCGGGGGTGCCGTACGAGCAGTACTTC
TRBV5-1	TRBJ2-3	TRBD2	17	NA	CASSRTSGSLGTDTQYF	TGCGCCAGCAGCCGGACTAGCGGGAGTCTGGGCACAGATACGCAGTATTTT
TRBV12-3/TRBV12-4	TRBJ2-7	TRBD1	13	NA	CASRPGGYYEQYF	TGTGCCAGCAGACCAGGGGGCTACTACGAGCAGTACTTC
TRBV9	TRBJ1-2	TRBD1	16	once	CASSLQTRTGTFGYTF	TGTGCCAGCAGCCTCCAAACGCGGACAGGGACTTTTGGCTACACCTTC
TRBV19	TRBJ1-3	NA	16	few	CASSHSRGPLGNTIYF	TGTGCCAGTAGCCATTCACGAGGTCCTCTGGGAAACACCATATATTTT
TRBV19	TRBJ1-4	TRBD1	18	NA	CASSIDRRGQLGREKLFF	TGTGCCAGTAGTATAGACCGCCGGGGACAGCTTGGGAGGGAAAAACTGTTTTTT
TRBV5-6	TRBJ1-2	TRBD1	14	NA	CASSVTTGERGYTF	TGTGCCAGCAGCGTCACAACAGGGGAGCGGGGCTACACCTTC
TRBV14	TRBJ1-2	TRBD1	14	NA	CASSRVTGVSGYTF	TGTGCCAGCAGCCGTGTGACAGGGGTCTCTGGCTACACCTTC
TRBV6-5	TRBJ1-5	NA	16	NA	CASSSRQTLSNQPQHF	TGTGCCAGCAGTTCTCGACAGACCCTTAGCAATCAGCCCCAGCATTTT
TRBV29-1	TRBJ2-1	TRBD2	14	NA	CSVDSSGSSDEQFF	TGCAGCGTTGATAGTAGCGGGAGTAGTGATGAGCAGTTCTTC
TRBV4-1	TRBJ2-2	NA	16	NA	CASSPPGGGGTGELFF	TGCGCCAGCAGCCCGCCTGGCGGGGGCGGCACCGGGGAGCTGTTTTTT
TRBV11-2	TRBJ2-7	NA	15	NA	CASERGRGVAYEQYF	TGTGCCAGCGAAAGGGGCCGCGGAGTTGCCTACGAGCAGTACTTC
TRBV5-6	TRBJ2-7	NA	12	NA	CASSLVQGEQYF	TGTGCCAGCAGCTTGGTCCAGGGCGAGCAGTACTTC
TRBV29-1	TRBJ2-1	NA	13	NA	CSVDETINNEQFF	TGCAGCGTTGATGAGACTATCAACAATGAGCAGTTCTTC
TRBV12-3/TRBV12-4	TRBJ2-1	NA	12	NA	CASTTLPHEQFF	TGTGCCAGCACCACTCTCCCCCATGAGCAGTTCTTC
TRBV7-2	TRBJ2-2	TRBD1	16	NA	CASSWTGAANTGELFF	TGTGCCAGCAGCTGGACAGGGGCCGCGAACACCGGGGAGCTGTTTTTT
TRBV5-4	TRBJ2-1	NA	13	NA	CASSLDVASVQFF	TGTGCCAGCAGCCTTGATGTAGCTAGTGTGCAGTTCTTC
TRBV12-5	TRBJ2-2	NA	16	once	CASGLVTGSYNGELFF	TGTGCTAGTGGTTTGGTCACCGGGTCCTATAACGGGGAGCTGTTTTTT
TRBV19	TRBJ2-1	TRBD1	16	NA	CASSTYRDRAFGEQFF	TGTGCCAGTAGTACGTACCGGGACAGGGCTTTCGGTGAGCAGTTCTTC
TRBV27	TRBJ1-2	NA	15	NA	CASSPTTGLHYGYTF	TGTGCCAGCAGCCCGACGACAGGACTCCACTATGGCTACACCTTC
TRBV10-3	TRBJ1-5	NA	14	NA	CAISDPGGSVAQHF	TGTGCCATCAGTGACCCCGGGGGGTCGGTGGCCCAGCATTTT
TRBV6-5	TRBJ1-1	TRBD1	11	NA	CASKQGFEAFF	TGTGCCAGCAAACAGGGGTTTGAAGCTTTCTTT
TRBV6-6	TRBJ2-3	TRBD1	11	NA	CASSWDRGQYF	TGTGCCAGCAGTTGGGACAGGGGGCAGTATTTT
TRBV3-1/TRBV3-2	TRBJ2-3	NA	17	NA	CASSRPPTLSRTDTQYF	TGTGCCAGCAGCCGACCCCCGACCCTCTCGAGGACAGATACGCAGTATTTT
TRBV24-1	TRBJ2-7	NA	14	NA	CATSDSGQIYEQYF	TGTGCCACCAGTGATTCTGGACAGATCTACGAGCAGTACTTC
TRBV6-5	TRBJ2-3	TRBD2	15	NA	CASSLQAGVADTQYF	TGTGCCAGCAGTCTGCAAGCGGGAGTAGCAGATACGCAGTATTTT
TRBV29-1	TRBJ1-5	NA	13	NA	CSVASASNQPQHF	TGCAGCGTTGCCAGTGCTAGCAATCAGCCCCAGCATTTT
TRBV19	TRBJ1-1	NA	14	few	CASSGYMLETEAFF	TGTGCCAGTAGTGGATACATGCTAGAGACTGAAGCTTTCTTT
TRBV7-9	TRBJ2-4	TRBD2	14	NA	CASSLGGSGDIQYF	TGTGCCAGCAGCTTAGGCGGGAGCGGGGACATTCAGTACTTC
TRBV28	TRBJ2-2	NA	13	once	CASIGQNTGELFF	TGTGCCAGCATCGGACAGAACACCGGGGAGCTGTTTTTT
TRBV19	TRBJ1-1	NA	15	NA	CASSRPEQGDTEAFF	TGTGCCAGTAGTAGACCTGAACAAGGGGACACTGAAGCTTTCTTT
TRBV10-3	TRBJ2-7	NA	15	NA	CAISESEGLLYEQYF	TGTGCCATCAGTGAGTCGGAGGGTTTGCTCTACGAGCAGTACTTC
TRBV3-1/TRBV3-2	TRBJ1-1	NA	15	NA	CASSQGVQVYTEAFF	TGTGCCAGCAGCCAGGGCGTCCAAGTTTACACTGAAGCTTTCTTT
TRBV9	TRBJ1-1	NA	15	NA	CASSVEGDRNTEAFF	TGTGCCAGCAGCGTAGAGGGGGATAGGAACACTGAAGCTTTCTTT
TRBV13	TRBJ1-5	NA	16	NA	CASSLTTGRSNQPQHF	TGTGCCAGCAGCTTAACCACAGGGAGAAGCAATCAGCCCCAGCATTTT
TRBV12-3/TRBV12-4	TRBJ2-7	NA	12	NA	CASGAGVYEQYF	TGTGCCAGCGGTGCAGGTGTCTACGAGCAGTACTTC
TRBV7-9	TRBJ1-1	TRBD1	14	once	CASSLPIQGGKAFF	TGTGCCAGCAGCTTACCTATTCAGGGGGGAAAAGCTTTCTTT